A single sample gave rise to the 32 T cell receptor beta chains below, sequenced in a study of beta chain features in type 1 diabetes. Of the isolated RNA, all was reverse transcribed, and so the sequenced material was expressed TCRB transcripts. Sequenced by immunoSEQ multiplex PCR; TCRdb stores in-frame clones only, minus some. The sample lists 860,000 or so clones; under 20% were seen once. Sequencing was done on a sample of naive CD4+ T cells from blood. The receptors shown here come from a woman younger than 30 in good health.

This clone showed up just a few times. The genes are TRBV19 and TRBJ2-6; TRBD2 aligns across 13 bases. The ends lost 5 bases at V and 0 bases at J; junction bases unmatched: 7. Looked up from germline, CDR1 is LNHDA and CDR2 is SQIVND (reference sequence). The CDR3 extends over 19 amino acids. CDR3 coding DNA: TGTGCCAGTAGTTTGACCGGACTAGCGGGAGACTCTGGGGCCAACGTCCTGACTTTC. It codes for CASSLTGLAGDSGANVLTF.

The rearrangement uses TRBV20-1 and TRBJ1-2; maybe TRBD1 (6 bases). The ends were cut back, 5 bases at V and 12 bases at J, with 10 bases in the middle. The CDR3 is made up of 9 amino acids. CDR1 and CDR2 (germline): DFQATT, SNEGSKA (reference sequence). The CDR3 here is CSARTVHTF. DNA for the CDR3: TGCAGTGCTCGGACAGTTCACACCTTC.

This rearrangement joins TRBV9 to TRBJ2-1; the D gene is possibly TRBD2 (5 bases). Germline assignment: CDR1 SGDLS and CDR2 YYNGEE. The CDR3 length is 13 residues. V lost 2 bases and J 6 bases, leaving 9 bases between the germline ends. The CDR3 sequence is CASSVRALNEQFF. The CDR3 nucleotides are TGTGCCAGCAGCGTGAGGGCCCTCAATGAGCAGTTCTTC.

In its sample, this clone was seen a few times. This chain uses TRBV5-4 with TRBJ2-3, with TRBD2 identical over 9 bases. Germline V gene sequence: CDR1 SGHNT, CDR2 YYREEE (reference sequence). V lost 0 bases to trimming and J lost 2 bases; unmatched junction nucleotides: 4. This CDR3 spans 16 amino acids. CDR3 sequence reads: CASSLVLAGHTDTQYF. The CDR3 region has the DNA TGTGCCAGCAGCTTGGTCCTAGCGGGACACACAGATACGCAGTATTTT.

Only a few counts were recorded for this clone. The chain uses TRBV4-2 and TRBJ1-3, with D possibly TRBD1 on 6 matching bases. The CDR3 runs to 14 residues. Between the trimmed V and J ends, which lost 3 bases and 3 bases, there was a span of 9 bases. CDR1 is LGHNA, CDR2 YNFKEQ, per germline. CDR3 DNA sequence: TGTGCCAGCAGCCACAGGGGAGATGGAAACACCATATATTTT. This gives the protein CASSHRGDGNTIYF.

The chain is built from TRBV19 and TRBJ1-5; TRBD1 aligns across 7 bases. The CDR3 contains 16 residues. Germline loops: CDR1 LNHDA, CDR2 SQIVND (reference sequence). J gave up 5 bases and V 4 bases, and 11 bases lay outside the gene matches. CDR3 loop: CASSTPGDRAYQPQHF. The CDR3 bases are TGTGCCAGTAGTACTCCGGGGGACAGAGCGTATCAGCCCCAGCATTTT. Full variable domain (missing parts from reference TRBV19 and TRBJ1-5): DGGITQSPKYLFRKEGQNVTLSCEQNLNHDAMYWYRQDPGQGLRLIYYSQIVNDFQKGDIAEGYSVSREKKESFPLTVTSAQKNPTAFYLCASSTPGDRAYQPQHFGDGTRLSIL.

This chain links TRBV29-1 with TRBJ2-1; TRBD2 matches 14 bases. CDR1 is SQVTM, CDR2 ANQGSEA, per germline. The CDR3 has 14 amino acids. Trimming at V came to 6 bases and at J to 7 bases, leaving 5 bases not matched to a gene. The DNA for the CDR3 is TGCAGCGTGGTAAGGACTAGCGGGAGGAATGAGCAGTTCTTC. This translates into CSVVRTSGRNEQFF.

This clone was seen a few times. The chain employs TRBV13 and TRBJ2-3, with D perhaps matching TRBD1 (6 bases). Germline V CDR1 and CDR2: PRHDT, FYEKMQ (reference sequence). The V end was cut by 3 bases, the J end by 8 bases, with 18 bases between. This CDR3 is 15 amino acids long. In DNA form, the CDR3 reads TGTGCCAGCAGCTTCAGGGGCCCCCGGGGCCGTACGCAGTATTTT. This codes for CASSFRGPRGRTQYF. Full variable domain (outside the CDR3, taken from reference TRBV13 and TRBJ2-3): AAGVIQSPRHLIKEKRETATLKCYPIPRHDTVYWYQQGPGQDPQFLISFYEKMQSDKGSIPDRFSAQQFSDYHSELNMSSLELGDSALYFCASSFRGPRGRTQYFGPGTRLTVL.

The genes are TRBV19 and TRBJ1-5; D possibly corresponds to TRBD1 (5 bases). Germline assignment: CDR1 LNHDA and CDR2 SQIVND (reference sequence). The CDR3 sequence is 15 residues long. V lost 2 bases and J 1 base, leaving 9 bases between the germline ends. CDR3 protein: CASSIMAGSNQPQHF. CDR3 nucleotides: TGTGCCAGTAGTATAATGGCAGGGAGCAATCAGCCCCAGCATTTT. The full variable domain, its missing parts supplied by reference TRBV19 and TRBJ1-5, is DGGITQSPKYLFRKEGQNVTLSCEQNLNHDAMYWYRQDPGQGLRLIYYSQIVNDFQKGDIAEGYSVSREKKESFPLTVTSAQKNPTAFYLCASSIMAGSNQPQHFGDGTRLSIL.

The CDR3 spells CATSSRRGSDTQYF. CDR3 nucleotide sequence: TGTGCCACCAGCAGTAGGAGGGGATCAGATACGCAGTATTTT. This chain links TRBV15 with TRBJ2-3; D perhaps matches TRBD2 (6 bases). The CDR3 loop spans 14 amino acids. The germline V and J ends were trimmed by 3 bases and 4 bases, with 11 bases remaining between them. Germline CDR1 and CDR2: LNHNV and YYDKDF (reference sequence). The variable domain in full, with the rest retrieved from reference TRBV15 and TRBJ2-3, is DAMVIQNPRYQVTQFGKPVTLSCSQTLNHNVMYWYQQKSSQAPKLLFHYYDKDFNNEADTPDNFQSRRPNTSFCFLDIRSPGLGDTAMYLCATSSRRGSDTQYFGPGTRLTVL.

The chain couples TRBV15 to TRBJ1-5; TRBD1 is a possible D gene (6 bases). The CDR3 is 14 residues long. Germline V CDR1 and CDR2: LNHNV, YYDKDF (reference sequence). V lost 0 bases, J lost 6 bases, and 9 bases lay in between. The CDR3 region is CATSRDRGPQPQHF. CDR3 in DNA: TGTGCCACCAGCAGAGACAGGGGACCTCAGCCCCAGCATTTT.

Turning to this clone: A read error may be the cause here, since a much bigger clone is one base away. Other DNA sequences of this sample code for an identical CDR3. V and J are TRBV7-2 and TRBJ2-1; D ambiguous. Trimming shortened V by 5 bases and J by 6 bases, and 5 bases separated the two germline ends. The germline V gene encodes CDR1 SGHTA and CDR2 FQGNSA. This CDR3 spans 11 amino acids. The CDR3 is CASSLFNEQFF. CDR3 sequence (DNA): TGTGCCAGCAGCCTTTTCAATGAGCAGTTCTTC. Full variable domain (missing parts from reference TRBV7-2 and TRBJ2-1): GAGVSQSPSNKVTEKGKDVELRCDPISGHTALYWYRQSLGQGLEFLIYFQGNSAPDKSGLPSDRFSAERTGGSVSTLTIQRTQQEDSAVYLCASSLFNEQFFGPGTRLTVL.

The genes are TRBV5-1 and TRBJ2-2; D may be TRBD2 (5 bases). The germline V and J ends were trimmed by 5 bases and 6 bases, with 5 bases remaining between them. The germline V gene encodes CDR1 SGHRS and CDR2 YFSETQ. The CDR3 has 11 residues. The CDR3, as DNA: TGCGCCAGCAGGGGAGCCGGGGAGCTGTTTTTT. Its translation: CASRGAGELFF.

The chain carries TRBV9 and TRBJ1-1; the D is unclear. V gave up 3 bases and J gave up 9 bases, with 18 bases separating them. The CDR3 is 14 residues long. Germline V lookup: CDR1 SGDLS, CDR2 YYNGEE. The CDR3 reads CASSASDEYHQAFF. CDR3 DNA sequence: TGTGCCAGCAGCGCCTCCGACGAGTACCACCAAGCTTTCTTT.

V is TRBV28 and J is TRBJ2-7; no reliable D call. CDR3 length: 11 amino acids. V shed 5 bases and J shed 7 bases, with 9 bases lying between them. Germline V gives CDR1 MDHEN, CDR2 SYDVKM. Written as DNA, the CDR3 is TGTGCCAGCAGTCGGGCTAGGGAGCAGTACTTC. It yields the protein CASSRAREQYF.

V usage is TRBV27 and J usage is TRBJ2-2; perhaps TRBD2 as D (5 bases). The germline CDR1 and CDR2 sequences are MNHEY and SMNVEV (reference sequence). The CDR3 totals 14 residues. Trimming stripped 3 bases from V and 7 bases from J, with 12 bases between. The CDR3 region is CASSLLAGVGELFF. The CDR3 DNA is TGTGCCAGCAGTTTGCTAGCTGGTGTCGGGGAGCTGTTTTTT.

The chain employs TRBV9 and TRBJ2-7; possibly TRBD1 or TRBD2 for D (5 bases each). The CDR3 has 13 amino acids. CDR1 is SGDLS, CDR2 YYNGEE, per germline. Between the trimmed V and J ends, which lost 0 bases and 6 bases, there was a span of 10 bases. The CDR3 spells CASSVDPGREQYF. The CDR3 bases are TGTGCCAGCAGCGTAGACCCGGGGCGCGAGCAGTACTTC.

This clone was counted between two and nine times. The V call is TRBV5-6, the J call TRBJ2-7; D ambiguous. Germline assignment: CDR1 SGHDT and CDR2 YYEEEE. The CDR3 runs to 12 residues. Deletions cut 4 bases from V and 4 bases from J, with 9 bases between. CDR3 in DNA: TGTGCCAGCAGCGAGCTAGGGTACGAGCAGTACTTC. Translating it yields CASSELGYEQYF.

The V call is TRBV28, the J call TRBJ1-3, with TRBD1 matching over 8 bases. This CDR3 has 15 amino acids. J lost 4 bases, V lost 6 bases, and 8 bases had no gene match. Germline V gives CDR1 MDHEN, CDR2 SYDVKM. DNA of the CDR3: TGTGCCAGCAGAACAGGGGGTCTTCGAGGAAACACCATATATTTT. Translating gives CASRTGGLRGNTIYF.

This CDR3 reads CASSDRGIGGELFF. The CDR3 bases are TGTGCCAGCAGTGACAGAGGGATCGGCGGGGAGCTGTTTTTT. V usage is TRBV25-1 and J usage is TRBJ2-2, with D possibly TRBD2 on 5 matching bases. The germline CDR1 and CDR2 sequences are MGHDK and SYGVNS. CDR3 length equals 14 residues. V dropped 3 bases and J dropped 7 bases, with 12 bases sitting between them.

This clone has just a few counts. The chain uses TRBV27 and TRBJ2-7; the match to TRBD1 covers 9 bases. The CDR3 runs to 16 residues. Per the germline V gene, CDR1 is MNHEY and CDR2 is SMNVEV (reference sequence). The junction had 9 bases not matched to a gene; V was cut back by 3 bases and J by 3 bases. CDR3 sequence (DNA): TGTGCCAGCAGTTTGACCGGGACAGGGACAAACTACGAGCAGTACTTC. It specifies CASSLTGTGTNYEQYF.

The chain is built from TRBV28 and TRBJ1-2; the D gene is possibly TRBD1 (6 bases). Germline CDR1 MDHEN, CDR2 SYDVKM. This CDR3 has 14 residues. With 2 bases removed from V and 5 bases from J, the gap between germline ends came to 12 bases. The CDR3 reads CASSLRWQGYGYTF. In DNA, the CDR3 is TGTGCCAGCAGTTTACGTTGGCAGGGGTATGGCTACACCTTC.

This clone turned up a few times. V and J are TRBV27 and TRBJ2-2, with D perhaps TRBD2 (8 bases). Germline loops: CDR1 MNHEY, CDR2 SMNVEV (reference sequence). The CDR3 totals 16 residues. Trimming pared 2 bases from V and 4 bases from J, leaving 14 bases between. CDR3 loop: CASSLRGLAGTGELFF. CDR3 DNA: TGTGCCAGCAGTTTAAGGGGGCTAGCGGGCACCGGGGAGCTGTTTTTT.

This clone was seen a handful of times. The V and J genes are TRBV19 and TRBJ2-1; 7 bases map to TRBD1. The trim removed 2 bases at V and 7 bases at J, leaving 8 bases unmatched. The CDR3 sequence is 15 residues long. CDR1 is LNHDA, CDR2 SQIVND, per germline (reference sequence). The CDR3 is CASSILGQDRNEQFF. CDR3 nucleotide sequence: TGTGCCAGTAGTATATTAGGTCAGGACAGGAATGAGCAGTTCTTC.

This chain uses TRBV27 with TRBJ1-1; D remains ambiguous. In germline, CDR1 is MNHEY, CDR2 SMNVEV (reference sequence). V lost 5 bases, J lost 0 bases, and 7 bases lay in between. This CDR3 is built from 13 residues. The CDR3 here is CASSPAMNTEAFF. The CDR3 nucleotides read TGTGCCAGCAGTCCCGCGATGAACACTGAAGCTTTCTTT.

In its sample, this clone was seen a few times. The chain couples TRBV7-9 to TRBJ2-1; 8 bases align to TRBD1. The CDR3 loop spans 15 amino acids. Trimming at V came to 5 bases and at J to 9 bases, leaving 12 bases not matched to a gene. CDR1 and CDR2 from the germline V gene are SEHNR and FQNEAQ (reference sequence). The CDR3 spells CASSRRTGNQGEQFF. CDR3 coding DNA: TGTGCCAGCAGCCGGCGGACAGGGAATCAGGGTGAGCAGTTCTTC.

This clone was seen only a few times. The chain combines TRBV29-1 with TRBJ2-7, with D possibly being TRBD2 (6 bases). Germline V gene data show CDR1 as SQVTM and CDR2 as ANQGSEA. V gave up 4 bases and J gave up 4 bases, with 17 bases separating them. The CDR3 loop spans 14 amino acids. The CDR3 bases are TGCAGCGTTGGCGGGGCGGCTCGAGGTTACGAGCAGTACTTC. Translated: CSVGGAARGYEQYF.

This clone was seen only once. This rearrangement joins TRBV18 to TRBJ2-7; D is unclear. V gave up 0 bases and J gave up 2 bases, with 14 bases separating them. The germline V gene encodes CDR1 KGHSH and CDR2 LQKENI. The CDR3 runs to 16 residues. The CDR3 nucleotides read TGTGCCAGCTCACCACCGAGTAGCAGGTCCCCCTACGAGCAGTACTTC. It translates to CASSPPSSRSPYEQYF.

The V gene is TRBV7-2, the J gene TRBJ2-5; 10 bases map to TRBD2. The CDR3 extends over 14 amino acids. Germline CDR1 and CDR2: SGHTA and FQGNSA. The V and J ends lost 1 base and 5 bases, in that order; junction bases with no gene match: 1. This CDR3 reads CASSLVAGGETQYF. The CDR3 bases are TGTGCCAGCAGCTTAGTAGCGGGAGGTGAGACCCAGTACTTC.

The chain couples TRBV19 to TRBJ1-2; TRBD1 matches 8 bases. CDR3 size: 14 residues. The J segment lost 6 bases and the V segment lost 4 bases, leaving 7 bases of the junction unmatched. Germline CDR1 reads LNHDA; CDR2 reads SQIVND (reference sequence). The chain's CDR3 is CASSTQGAGDGYTF. In DNA form, the CDR3 reads TGTGCCAGTAGTACCCAGGGGGCTGGGGATGGCTACACCTTC.

About this clone: At one of its ends the junction is not consistent with the germline gene, which may arise from a read error. V usage is TRBV2 and J usage is TRBJ1-2; 8 nucleotides align to TRBD1. This CDR3 spans 12 amino acids. CDR1 and CDR2 from the germline V gene are SNHLY and FYNNEI. The CDR3 nucleotides read TGTGCCGGCAGGGACAGGAACTATGGCTACACCTTC. This translates into CAGRDRNYGYTF.

The V and J genes are TRBV28 and TRBJ2-1; possible D gene TRBD1, 6 bases. Germline values: CDR1 MDHEN, CDR2 SYDVKM. V was pared by 2 bases and J by 5 bases, with 13 bases between. This CDR3 comprises 15 residues. The CDR3: CASSLRQVGNNEQFF. The DNA of the CDR3 is TGTGCCAGCAGTTTACGACAGGTTGGGAACAATGAGCAGTTCTTC.